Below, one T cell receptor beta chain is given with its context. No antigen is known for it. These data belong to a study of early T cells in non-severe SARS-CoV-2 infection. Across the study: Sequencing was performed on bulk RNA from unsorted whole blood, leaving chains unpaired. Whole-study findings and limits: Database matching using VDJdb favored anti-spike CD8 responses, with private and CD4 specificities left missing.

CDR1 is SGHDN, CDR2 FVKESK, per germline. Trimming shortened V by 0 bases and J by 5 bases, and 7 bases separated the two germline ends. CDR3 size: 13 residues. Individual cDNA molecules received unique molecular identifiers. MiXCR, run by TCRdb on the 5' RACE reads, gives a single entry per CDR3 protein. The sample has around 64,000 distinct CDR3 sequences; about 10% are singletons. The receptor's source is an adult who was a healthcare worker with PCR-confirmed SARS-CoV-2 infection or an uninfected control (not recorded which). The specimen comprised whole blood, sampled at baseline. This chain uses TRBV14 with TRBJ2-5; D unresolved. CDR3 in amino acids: CASSQDFSETQYF. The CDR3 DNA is TGTGCCAGCAGCCAAGATTTTTCGGAGACCCAGTACTTC.